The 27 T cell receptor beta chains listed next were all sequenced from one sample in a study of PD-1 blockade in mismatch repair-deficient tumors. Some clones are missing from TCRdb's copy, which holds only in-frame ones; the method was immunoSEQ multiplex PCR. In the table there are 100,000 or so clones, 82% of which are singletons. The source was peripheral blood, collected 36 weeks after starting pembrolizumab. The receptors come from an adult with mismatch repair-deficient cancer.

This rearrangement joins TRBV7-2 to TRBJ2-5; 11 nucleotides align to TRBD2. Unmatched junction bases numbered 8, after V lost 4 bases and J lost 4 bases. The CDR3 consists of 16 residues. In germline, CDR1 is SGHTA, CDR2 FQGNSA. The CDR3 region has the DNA TGTGCCAGCAGCTCCTTCTCTAGCGGGAGGACAGAGACCCAGTACTTC. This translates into CASSSFSSGRTETQYF.

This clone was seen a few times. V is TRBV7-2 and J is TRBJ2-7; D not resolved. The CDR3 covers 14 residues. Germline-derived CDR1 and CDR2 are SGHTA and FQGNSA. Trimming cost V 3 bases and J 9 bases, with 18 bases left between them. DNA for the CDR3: TGTGCCAGCAGCTTCCAACGGTCGTCGGGTTGGCAGTACTTC. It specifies CASSFQRSSGWQYF.

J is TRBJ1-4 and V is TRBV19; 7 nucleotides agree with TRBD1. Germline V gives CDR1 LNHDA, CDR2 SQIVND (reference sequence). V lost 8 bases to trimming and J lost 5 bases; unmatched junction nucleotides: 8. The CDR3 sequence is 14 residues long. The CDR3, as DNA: TGTGCCAGTGCAACTCAGGGGGGGAATGAAAAACTGTTTTTT. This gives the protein CASATQGGNEKLFF.

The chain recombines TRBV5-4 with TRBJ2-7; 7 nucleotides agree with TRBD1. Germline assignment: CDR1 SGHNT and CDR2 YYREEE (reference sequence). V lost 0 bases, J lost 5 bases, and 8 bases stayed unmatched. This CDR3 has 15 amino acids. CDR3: CASSLDPGQTDEQYF. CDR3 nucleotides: TGTGCCAGCAGCTTGGACCCGGGACAGACCGACGAGCAGTACTTC.

Here the CDR3 DNA reads TGTGCCAGAAGCTCCCATGACAGGGAGCCGAACACTGAAGCTTTCTTT. It yields the protein CARSSHDREPNTEAFF. The chain uses TRBV5-3 and TRBJ1-1, with 7 positions matching TRBD1. TRBV5-3 is an open reading frame, and its role is uncertain. This CDR3 comprises 16 residues. The junction had 9 bases not matched to a gene; V was cut back by 3 bases and J by 1 base.

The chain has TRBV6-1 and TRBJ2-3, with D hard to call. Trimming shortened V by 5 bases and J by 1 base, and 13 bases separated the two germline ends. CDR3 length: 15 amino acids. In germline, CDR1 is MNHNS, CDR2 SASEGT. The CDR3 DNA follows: TGTGCCAGCAGTTCCTTGTGGCAGGGCACAGATACGCAGTATTTT. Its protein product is CASSSLWQGTDTQYF.

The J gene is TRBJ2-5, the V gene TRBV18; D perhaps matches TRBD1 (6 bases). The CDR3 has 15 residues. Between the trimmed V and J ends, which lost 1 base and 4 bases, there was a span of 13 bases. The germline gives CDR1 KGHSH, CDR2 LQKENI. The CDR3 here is CASSPLGGARETQYF. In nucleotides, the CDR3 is TGTGCCAGCTCACCACTAGGGGGAGCAAGAGAGACCCAGTACTTC.

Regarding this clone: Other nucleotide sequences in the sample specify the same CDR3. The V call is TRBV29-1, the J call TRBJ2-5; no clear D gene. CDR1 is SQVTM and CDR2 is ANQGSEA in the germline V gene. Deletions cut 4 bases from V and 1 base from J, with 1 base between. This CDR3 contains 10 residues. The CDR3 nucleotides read TGCAGCGTTGGCCAAGAGACCCAGTACTTC. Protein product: CSVGQETQYF.

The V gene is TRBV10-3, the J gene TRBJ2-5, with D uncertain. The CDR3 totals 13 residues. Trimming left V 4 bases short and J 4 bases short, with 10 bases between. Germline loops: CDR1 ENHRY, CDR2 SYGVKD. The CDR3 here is CAISGEALETQYF. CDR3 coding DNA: TGTGCCATCAGTGGAGAGGCCCTAGAGACCCAGTACTTC.

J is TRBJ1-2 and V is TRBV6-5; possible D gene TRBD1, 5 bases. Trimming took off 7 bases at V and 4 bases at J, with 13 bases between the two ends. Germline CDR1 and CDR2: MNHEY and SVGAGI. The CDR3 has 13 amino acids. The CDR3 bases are TGTGCCAGCACACGAGGGGCCGGCTATGGCTACACCTTC. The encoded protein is CASTRGAGYGYTF.

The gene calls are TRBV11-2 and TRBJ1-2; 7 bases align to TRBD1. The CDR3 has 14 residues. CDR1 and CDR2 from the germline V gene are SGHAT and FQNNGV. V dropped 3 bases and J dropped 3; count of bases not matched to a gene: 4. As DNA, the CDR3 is TGTGCCAGCAGCTTCGCACAGGGGCACTATGGCTACACCTTC. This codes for CASSFAQGHYGYTF.

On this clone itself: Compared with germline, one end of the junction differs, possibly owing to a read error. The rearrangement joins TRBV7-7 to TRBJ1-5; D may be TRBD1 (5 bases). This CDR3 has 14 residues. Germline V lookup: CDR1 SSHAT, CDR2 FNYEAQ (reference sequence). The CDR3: CASSITCRVKAQHF. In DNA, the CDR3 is TGTGCTAGCAGCATAACATGCAGGGTAAAGGCCCAGCATTTT.

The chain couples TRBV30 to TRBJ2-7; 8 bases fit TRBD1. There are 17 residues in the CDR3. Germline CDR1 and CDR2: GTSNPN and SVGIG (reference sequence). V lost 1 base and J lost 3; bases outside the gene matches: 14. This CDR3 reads CAWSGDGQGPNLYEQYF. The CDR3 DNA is TGTGCCTGGAGTGGGGACGGACAGGGACCGAACCTCTACGAGCAGTACTTC.

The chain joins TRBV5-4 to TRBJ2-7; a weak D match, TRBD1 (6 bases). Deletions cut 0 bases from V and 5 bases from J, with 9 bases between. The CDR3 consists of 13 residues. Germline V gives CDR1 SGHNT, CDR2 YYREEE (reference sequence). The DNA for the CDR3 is TGTGCCAGCAGCTTGGGAAGGGGGAACGAGCAGTACTTC. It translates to CASSLGRGNEQYF. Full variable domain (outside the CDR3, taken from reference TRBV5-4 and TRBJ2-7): ETGVTQSPTHLIKTRGQQVTLRCSSQSGHNTVSWYQQALGQGPQFIFQYYREEENGRGNFPPRFSGLQFPNYSSELNVNALELDDSALYLCASSLGRGNEQYFGPGTRLTVT.

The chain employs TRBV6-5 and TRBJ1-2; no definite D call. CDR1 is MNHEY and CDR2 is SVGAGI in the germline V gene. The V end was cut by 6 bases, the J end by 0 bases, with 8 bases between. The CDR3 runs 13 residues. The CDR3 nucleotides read TGTGCCAGCAGCTCCCCCCCTAACTATGGCTACACCTTC. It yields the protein CASSSPPNYGYTF.

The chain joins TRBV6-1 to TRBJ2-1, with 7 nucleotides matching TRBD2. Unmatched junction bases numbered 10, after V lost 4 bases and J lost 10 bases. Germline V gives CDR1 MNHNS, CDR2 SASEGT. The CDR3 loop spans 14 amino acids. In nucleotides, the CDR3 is TGTGCCAGCAGTGGCGAGTTGGGACTACACGAGCAGTTCTTC. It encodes CASSGELGLHEQFF.

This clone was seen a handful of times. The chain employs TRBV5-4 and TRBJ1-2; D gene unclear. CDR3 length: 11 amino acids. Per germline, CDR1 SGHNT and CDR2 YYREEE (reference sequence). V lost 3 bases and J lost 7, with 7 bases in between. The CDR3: CASSSPFGYTF. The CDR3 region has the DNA TGTGCCAGCAGCTCGCCGTTTGGCTACACCTTC.

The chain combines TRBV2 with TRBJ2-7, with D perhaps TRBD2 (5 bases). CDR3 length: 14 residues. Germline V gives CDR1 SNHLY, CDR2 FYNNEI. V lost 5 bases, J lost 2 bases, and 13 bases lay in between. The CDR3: CASSSGLRTYEQYF. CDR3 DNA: TGTGCCAGCAGTTCCGGACTGAGAACCTACGAGCAGTACTTC.

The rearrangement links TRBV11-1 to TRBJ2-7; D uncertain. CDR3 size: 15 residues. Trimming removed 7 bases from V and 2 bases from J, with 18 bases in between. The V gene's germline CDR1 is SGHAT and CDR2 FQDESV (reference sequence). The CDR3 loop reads CASIEVRVHPYEQYF. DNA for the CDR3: TGTGCCAGCATCGAGGTACGCGTTCACCCCTACGAGCAGTACTTC.

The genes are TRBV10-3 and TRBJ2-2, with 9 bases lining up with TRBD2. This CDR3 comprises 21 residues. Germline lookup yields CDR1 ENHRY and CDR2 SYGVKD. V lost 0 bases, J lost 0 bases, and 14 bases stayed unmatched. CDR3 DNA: TGTGCCATCAGTGAGTCGGGCGCTAGCGGGGCCTTTCCCGCGAACACCGGGGAGCTGTTTTTT. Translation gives CAISESGASGAFPANTGELFF.

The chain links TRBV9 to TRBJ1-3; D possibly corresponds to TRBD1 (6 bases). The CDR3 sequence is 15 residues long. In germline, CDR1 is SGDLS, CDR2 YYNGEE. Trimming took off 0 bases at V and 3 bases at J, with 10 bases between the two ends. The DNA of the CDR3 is TGTGCCAGCAGCGTAGTAGGGGGACGTGGAAACACCATATATTTT. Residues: CASSVVGGRGNTIYF.

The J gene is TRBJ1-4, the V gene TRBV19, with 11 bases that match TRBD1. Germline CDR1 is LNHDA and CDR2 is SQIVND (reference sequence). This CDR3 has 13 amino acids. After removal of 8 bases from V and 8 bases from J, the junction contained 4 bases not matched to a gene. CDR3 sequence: CASADRGPEKLFF. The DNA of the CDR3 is TGTGCCAGTGCGGACAGGGGGCCAGAAAAACTGTTTTTT. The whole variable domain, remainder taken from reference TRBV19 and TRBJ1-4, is DGGITQSPKYLFRKEGQNVTLSCEQNLNHDAMYWYRQDPGQGLRLIYYSQIVNDFQKGDIAEGYSVSREKKESFPLTVTSAQKNPTAFYLCASADRGPEKLFFGSGTQLSVL.

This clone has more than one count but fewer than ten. CDR3 loop: CASSGGTGGNQPQHF. The CDR3 DNA reads as TGTGCCAGCAGTGGAGGGACAGGGGGCAATCAGCCCCAGCATTTT. The J gene is TRBJ1-5, the V gene TRBV6-1; 10 nucleotides match TRBD1. The CDR3 is 15 amino acids. Germline CDR1 reads MNHNS; CDR2 reads SASEGT. The trim removed 4 bases at V and 2 bases at J, leaving 2 bases unmatched.

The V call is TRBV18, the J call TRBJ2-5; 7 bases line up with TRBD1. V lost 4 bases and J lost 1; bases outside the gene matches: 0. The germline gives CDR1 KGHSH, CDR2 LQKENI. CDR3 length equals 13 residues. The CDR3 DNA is TGTGCCAGCTCACGACAGGGCCAAGAGACCCAGTACTTC. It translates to CASSRQGQETQYF.

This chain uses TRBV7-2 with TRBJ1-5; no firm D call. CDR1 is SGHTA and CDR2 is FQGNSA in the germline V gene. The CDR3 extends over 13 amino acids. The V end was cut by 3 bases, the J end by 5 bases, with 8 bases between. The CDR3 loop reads CASSFLGDQPQHF. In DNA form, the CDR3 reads TGTGCCAGCAGCTTCTTAGGCGATCAGCCCCAGCATTTT.

The CDR3 loop is CASSFSGLWDSHYEQYF. The CDR3 DNA reads TGTGCCAGCAGTTTTTCCGGACTTTGGGACTCGCACTACGAGCAGTACTTC. The chain combines TRBV28 with TRBJ2-7; maybe TRBD2 (6 bases). V was clipped by 3 bases and J by 3 bases, with 21 bases between them. CDR3 length: 17 amino acids. Germline V gene sequence: CDR1 MDHEN, CDR2 SYDVKM.

CDR3 in amino acids: CASSPTMYTF. The CDR3 coding sequence is TGTGCCAGCAGTCCGACCATGTACACCTTC. The chain uses TRBV5-8 and TRBJ1-2; D is ambiguous. The CDR3 spans 10 residues. V was shortened by 5 bases and J by 11 bases, with 10 bases between the two germline ends. The germline gives CDR1 SGHTS, CDR2 YDEGEE.